The subject of this entry is one T cell receptor beta chain. The sample originates from a study of blood T cell repertoires in COVID-19. Turning to the study itself: Samples taken during acute and convalescent COVID-19 were collected in the United States, Italy and Spain.

Recovery among Cohort 3 donors was established by two negative PCRs, clearance, or symptom resolution. TCRdb keeps only in-frame clones here, not all; method: immunoSEQ multiplex PCR. The sample yields roughly 250,000 clones, around 89% seen once. This TCR was recovered from a middle-aged man who had recovered from COVID-19. The sample was PBMCs or T cells enriched from blood (not recorded which).

The CDR3 DNA sequence: TGTGCCAGCTCGACGGGGTCTCACTTACAGGGGTATAATTCACCCCTCCACTTT. This sequence encodes CASSTGSHLQGYNSPLHF. V is TRBV28 and J is TRBJ1-6; 7 nucleotides match TRBD1. Trimming at V came to 8 bases and at J to 4 bases, leaving 17 bases not matched to a gene. The CDR3 has 18 residues. Per germline, CDR1 MDHEN and CDR2 SYDVKM.